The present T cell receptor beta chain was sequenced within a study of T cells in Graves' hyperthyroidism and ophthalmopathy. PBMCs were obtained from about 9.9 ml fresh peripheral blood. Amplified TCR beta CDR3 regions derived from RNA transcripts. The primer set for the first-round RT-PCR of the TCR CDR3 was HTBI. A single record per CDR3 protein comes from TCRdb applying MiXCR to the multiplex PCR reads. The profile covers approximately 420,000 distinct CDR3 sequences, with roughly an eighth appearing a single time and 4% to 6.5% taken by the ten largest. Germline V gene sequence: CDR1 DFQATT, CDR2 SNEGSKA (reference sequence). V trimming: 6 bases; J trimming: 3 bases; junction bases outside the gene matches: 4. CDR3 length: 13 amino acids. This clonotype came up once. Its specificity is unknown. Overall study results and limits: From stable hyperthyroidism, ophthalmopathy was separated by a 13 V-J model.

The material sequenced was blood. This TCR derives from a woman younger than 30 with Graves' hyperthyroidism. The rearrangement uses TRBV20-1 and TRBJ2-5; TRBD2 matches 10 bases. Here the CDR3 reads CSAVLAGKETQYF. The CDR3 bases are TGCAGTGCGGTACTAGCGGGGAAAGAGACCCAGTACTTC.